Following are 30 T cell receptor beta chains from one sample sequenced in a study of T-cell reconstitution after alpha-beta-depleted transplantation in children. Library preparation (for TCRbeta) was performed with unique molecular identifiers. TCRdb re-called the PCR reads with MiXCR, one entry per CDR3 protein. The data contain about 150,000 distinct CDR3 sequences, 11% of them singletons. The sample in question was PBMCs, obtained before TCRalphabeta/CD19-depleted stem cell transplant. These receptors originate from a boy aged 2 to 10 with acute myeloid leukemia, due to receive a stem cell transplant.

This clonotype was picked up many times. This rearrangement joins TRBV28 to TRBJ2-7, with 7 bases matching TRBD2. The CDR3 has 14 amino acids. Per the germline V gene, CDR1 is MDHEN and CDR2 is SYDVKM. V shed 6 bases, J shed 3 bases, and the junction held 8 bases outside the gene matches. The CDR3 DNA follows: TGTGCCAGCAGCCAACGGGGGGATCGCTACGAGCAGTACTTC. It is translated as CASSQRGDRYEQYF.

In its sample, this clonotype was seen many times. The chain uses TRBV27 and TRBJ2-5; D is perhaps TRBD2 (6 bases). The germline gives CDR1 MNHEY, CDR2 SMNVEV (reference sequence). The CDR3 runs to 15 residues. Trimming cost V 4 bases and J 3 bases, with 15 bases left between them. The CDR3 nucleotides are TGTGCCAGCAGTTCGCAACTAGCACCCAAAGAGACCCAGTACTTC. Amino acids: CASSSQLAPKETQYF.

The V and J genes are TRBV19 and TRBJ2-5, with D maybe TRBD1 (6 bases). V was trimmed by 7 bases and J by 5 bases, leaving 14 bases between them. This CDR3 is 13 amino acids long. Germline loops: CDR1 LNHDA, CDR2 SQIVND (reference sequence). The CDR3 region has the DNA TGTGCCAGTACCAATCAGGGGAGCGAGACCCAGTACTTC. It encodes CASTNQGSETQYF.

This clonotype showed up many times. The chain carries TRBV30 and TRBJ2-1; 9 bases are shared with TRBD2. Germline trimming cut 1 base from V and 10 bases from J; bases unmatched to any gene: 2. From germline, CDR1 is GTSNPN and CDR2 SVGIG (reference sequence). This CDR3 comprises 12 residues. The CDR3 here is CAWSASGAEQFF. DNA of the CDR3: TGTGCCTGGAGTGCTAGCGGGGCAGAGCAGTTCTTC.

At least ten counts were recorded for this clonotype. The chain has TRBV28 and TRBJ2-1, with D perhaps TRBD1 (5 bases). The CDR3 runs to 14 residues. Per germline, CDR1 MDHEN and CDR2 SYDVKM. V lost 7 bases to trimming and J lost 0 bases, with 10 bases between them. In DNA, the CDR3 is TGTGCCAGCACAGGGCTAAGCTCCTACAATGAGCAGTTCTTC. Protein product: CASTGLSSYNEQFF.

This clonotype was counted once. CDR3: CASSSPGQHYEQYF. In DNA form, the CDR3 reads TGTGCCAGCAGTTCGCCGGGACAGCACTACGAGCAGTACTTC. V is TRBV28 and J is TRBJ2-7; TRBD1 matches 7 bases. Germline trimming cut 4 bases from V and 3 bases from J; bases unmatched to any gene: 6. The CDR3 extends over 14 amino acids. Germline V CDR1 and CDR2: MDHEN, SYDVKM. Drawing the rest from reference TRBV28 and TRBJ2-7, the complete variable domain is DVKVTQSSRYLVKRTGEKVFLECVQDMDHENMFWYRQDPGLGLRLIYFSYDVKMKEKGDIPEGYSVSREKKERFSLILESASTNQTSMYLCASSSPGQHYEQYFGPGTRLTVT.

This clonotype was seen repeatedly, ten times or more. The J gene is TRBJ1-5, the V gene TRBV5-1; D call uncertain. This CDR3 spans 14 amino acids. The ends were cut back, 0 bases at V and 1 base at J, with 5 bases in the middle. Per the germline V gene, CDR1 is SGHRS and CDR2 is YFSETQ. The CDR3 DNA is TGCGCCAGCAGCTTGGGTGAGAGCAATCAGCCCCAGCATTTT. Amino acids: CASSLGESNQPQHF.

This clonotype was observed many times. The gene calls are TRBV20-1 and TRBJ2-7; D is possibly TRBD1 (6 bases). The CDR3 has 14 residues. V lost 3 bases and J lost 3, with 15 bases in between. Germline V lookup: CDR1 DFQATT, CDR2 SNEGSKA (reference sequence). This CDR3 is CSARSPRGSYEQYF. The DNA for the CDR3 is TGCAGTGCTAGGTCACCCAGGGGTAGCTACGAGCAGTACTTC.

Ten or more counts support this clonotype. J is TRBJ2-1 and V is TRBV11-1; 7 bases map to TRBD1. Germline V lookup: CDR1 SGHAT, CDR2 FQDESV (reference sequence). Germline trimming cut 0 bases from V and 10 bases from J; bases unmatched to any gene: 6. CDR3 length: 14 residues. The CDR3 region is CASSLARGTGEQFF. CDR3 nucleotides: TGTGCCAGCAGCTTAGCCAGGGGGACCGGCGAGCAGTTCTTC.

The table lists this clonotype with many counts. V usage is TRBV12-3 or TRBV12-4 and J usage is TRBJ1-6; 8 bases align to TRBD1. CDR3 length: 16 residues. Trimming took 5 bases from V and 3 from J; bases not matched to a gene: 6. The CDR3 nucleotides read TGTGCCAGCAGTCGATGGACAGGGCGCTATAATTCACCCCTCCACTTT. As protein: CASSRWTGRYNSPLHF.

This clonotype was seen many times. The chain has TRBV10-3 and TRBJ2-5; D uncertain. V lost 3 bases and J lost 1, with 6 bases in between. The CDR3 consists of 13 residues. CDR1 ENHRY and CDR2 SYGVKD come from the germline V gene. In nucleotides, the CDR3 is TGTGCCATCAGTGATTCAGGCCAAGAGACCCAGTACTTC. This gives the protein CAISDSGQETQYF.

This clonotype has at least ten counts. This chain connects TRBV19 to TRBJ1-1; D might be TRBD1 (6 bases). Deletions cut 6 bases from V and 10 bases from J, with 15 bases between. Germline CDR1 is LNHDA and CDR2 is SQIVND (reference sequence). This CDR3 is built from 12 residues. This CDR3 reads CASSSGARGAFF. CDR3 in DNA: TGTGCCAGTAGCTCAGGGGCTCGAGGAGCTTTCTTT.

In its sample, this clonotype was seen many times. V is TRBV20-1 and J is TRBJ1-1; possibly TRBD1 for D (5 bases). Trimming took 5 bases from V and 0 from J, leaving 16 bases between them. The germline CDR1 and CDR2 sequences are DFQATT and SNEGSKA (reference sequence). The CDR3 extends over 15 amino acids. The CDR3 sequence is CSAPRSGHLNTEAFF. The CDR3 DNA reads TGCAGTGCTCCGAGAAGCGGACACTTGAACACTGAAGCTTTCTTT.

At least ten counts were recorded for this clonotype. The chain carries TRBV7-9 and TRBJ2-1, with D maybe TRBD2 (6 bases). With 5 bases removed from V and 9 bases from J, the gap between germline ends came to 17 bases. Germline V gene data show CDR1 as SEHNR and CDR2 as FQNEAQ (reference sequence). The CDR3 is made up of 14 amino acids. The CDR3 reads CASSPFTSYLEQFF. CDR3 sequence (DNA): TGTGCCAGCAGCCCTTTTACTAGCTACCTTGAGCAGTTCTTC.

A word on this clonotype: A read error may produce the germline difference seen at one junction end. The chain links TRBV19 to TRBJ1-5; no firm D call. The CDR3 runs to 15 residues. The germline gives CDR1 LNHDA, CDR2 SQIVND (reference sequence). The CDR3 DNA sequence: TGTGCCAGTAGTATAGAGGGTAGTAGCGATCAGCCCCAGCATTTT. It yields the protein CASSIEGSSDQPQHF.

This clonotype was counted at least ten times. This chain uses TRBV3-1 with TRBJ1-1, with TRBD1 as a possible D gene (6 bases). V was clipped by 3 bases and J by 7 bases, with 18 bases between them. Germline V gene data show CDR1 as LGHDT and CDR2 as YNNKEL (reference sequence). The CDR3 has 15 residues. CDR3: CASSQRDRTSREAFF. The CDR3, as DNA: TGTGCCAGCAGCCAGCGAGACAGGACCAGTCGTGAAGCTTTCTTT.

V usage is TRBV30 and J usage is TRBJ2-5, with a tentative D call TRBD1 (5 bases). The germline V gene has CDR1 GTSNPN and CDR2 SVGIG (reference sequence). This CDR3 comprises 13 residues. V lost 2 bases and J lost 5, with 12 bases in between. The CDR3 reads CAWSIQGWETQYF. The CDR3 DNA reads as TGTGCCTGGAGTATCCAGGGATGGGAGACCCAGTACTTC.

About this clonotype: A read error may be the cause here, since a much bigger clone is one base away. The CDR3 DNA reads TGCGCCAGCAGCCCTATAGGGGGCGTACAAGAGATCCAGTACTTC. Translated, it gives CASSPIGGVQEIQYF. The chain is built from TRBV5-1 and TRBJ2-5; 7 bases are shared with TRBD1. This CDR3 has 15 amino acids. From germline, CDR1 is SGHRS and CDR2 YFSETQ.

At least ten counts were recorded for this clonotype. The chain joins TRBV5-1 to TRBJ2-5; D may be TRBD1 (5 bases). V lost 5 bases and J 5 bases, leaving 19 bases between the germline ends. The CDR3 has 15 residues. CDR1 and CDR2 from the germline V gene are SGHRS and YFSETQ. This chain's CDR3 is CASRIEFQGYETQYF. The DNA of the CDR3 is TGCGCCAGCAGAATTGAATTCCAGGGATACGAGACCCAGTACTTC.

Ten or more counts support this clonotype. The chain links TRBV4-1 to TRBJ1-4; TRBD1 matches at 10 bases. Germline V CDR1 and CDR2: MGHRA, YSYEKL. Trimming at V came to 3 bases and at J to 2 bases, leaving 12 bases not matched to a gene. The CDR3 loop spans 19 amino acids. The CDR3 DNA sequence: TGCGCCAGCAGCCACCGCGGACAGGGGGGATTTGTGACTAATGAAAAACTGTTTTTT. This encodes CASSHRGQGGFVTNEKLFF.

The table lists this clonotype with many counts. J is TRBJ2-5 and V is TRBV5-5, with 9 bases matching TRBD2. Germline V lookup: CDR1 SGHKS, CDR2 YYEKEE (reference sequence). The ends lost 4 bases at V and 0 bases at J; junction bases unmatched: 4. This CDR3 comprises 15 residues. This chain's CDR3 is CASSPGLANQETQYF. The CDR3 DNA sequence: TGTGCCAGCAGCCCAGGACTAGCGAACCAAGAGACCCAGTACTTC.

At least ten counts were recorded for this clonotype. V gene TRBV20-1 combines with J gene TRBJ2-7; D tentatively reads TRBD1 or TRBD2 (5 bases each). V gave up 4 bases and J gave up 0 bases, with 10 bases separating them. Germline lookup yields CDR1 DFQATT and CDR2 SNEGSKA (reference sequence). This CDR3 spans 13 amino acids. CDR3 protein: CSATGPDSYEQYF. For the CDR3, the DNA is TGCAGTGCTACGGGACCGGACTCCTACGAGCAGTACTTC.

At least ten counts were recorded for this clonotype. The rearrangement joins TRBV2 to TRBJ2-1; the D gene could be TRBD1 or TRBD2 (5 bases each). Looked up from germline, CDR1 is SNHLY and CDR2 is FYNNEI. The V and J ends lost 1 base and 10 bases respectively, with 8 bases between them. The CDR3 extends over 12 amino acids. DNA for the CDR3: TGTGCCAGCAGTGAAGGTGGGGGAGAGCAGTTCTTC. Protein: CASSEGGGEQFF.

This clonotype came up many times. The chain joins TRBV18 to TRBJ2-3; D gene unclear. V lost 5 bases and J 0 bases, leaving 9 bases between the germline ends. The CDR3 loop spans 14 amino acids. Germline CDR1 is KGHSH and CDR2 is LQKENI. The CDR3 reads CASSNDGSTDTQYF. The CDR3 DNA sequence: TGTGCCAGCTCAAACGATGGCAGCACAGATACGCAGTATTTT.

The chain joins TRBV20-1 to TRBJ2-7; D is uncertain. From germline, CDR1 is DFQATT and CDR2 SNEGSKA (reference sequence). Trimming removed 6 bases at V and 0 bases at J, with 6 bases between. The CDR3 runs 11 residues. CDR3 residues: CSALHSYEQYV. Written as DNA, the CDR3 is TGCAGTGCCCTACACTCCTACGAGCAGTACGTC.

This clonotype was counted ten times or more. This chain uses TRBV15 with TRBJ1-6, with D uncertain. The CDR3 has 14 amino acids. The germline V and J ends were trimmed by 0 bases and 9 bases, with 9 bases remaining between them. Germline loops: CDR1 LNHNV, CDR2 YYDKDF (reference sequence). CDR3 residues: CATSRESDGSPLHF. In DNA, the CDR3 is TGTGCCACCAGCAGAGAGAGCGACGGTTCACCCCTCCACTTT.

Many counts were recorded for this clonotype. This sequence joins TRBV29-1 and TRBJ2-4; D possibly matches TRBD1 or TRBD2 (6 bases each). Germline loops: CDR1 SQVTM, CDR2 ANQGSEA. Trimming removed 3 bases at V and 8 bases at J, with 8 bases between. The CDR3 has 11 residues. As DNA, the CDR3 is TGCAGCGTTGAGAGGGGGGACATTCAGTACTTC. This codes for CSVERGDIQYF.

This clonotype was recorded many times. This chain uses TRBV20-1 with TRBJ2-7; a possible D gene is TRBD2 (6 bases). Trimming left V 4 bases short and J 0 bases short, with 7 bases between. CDR3 length: 12 residues. Germline CDR1 is DFQATT and CDR2 is SNEGSKA (reference sequence). As DNA, the CDR3 is TGCAGTGCTACTAGCGACTCCTACGAGCAGTACTTC. Residues: CSATSDSYEQYF.

Ten or more counts support this clonotype. This chain joins TRBV3-1 and TRBJ2-3; D not resolved. Germline V CDR1 and CDR2: LGHDT, YNNKEL (reference sequence). This CDR3 is 15 amino acids long. V lost 0 bases and J 0 bases, leaving 7 bases between the germline ends. The CDR3 bases are TGTGCCAGCAGCCAAGACCCGACAAGCACAGATACGCAGTATTTT. This sequence encodes CASSQDPTSTDTQYF.

This clonotype was observed many times. The rearrangement joins TRBV20-1 to TRBJ1-1, with 11 nucleotides matching TRBD1. Germline V gene data show CDR1 as DFQATT and CDR2 as SNEGSKA (reference sequence). J lost 7 bases, V lost 1 base, and 5 bases had no gene match. The length of the CDR3 is 14 residues. The CDR3 DNA reads TGCAGTGCTAGAGTTGGACAGGGGGCCGATGAAGCTTTCTTT. Translated, it gives CSARVGQGADEAFF.